These 7 T cell receptor beta chains share one sample of origin, sequenced in a study of T cells expressing NK-cell markers. TCRdb processed the 5' RACE reads again and assigns one entry to each CDR3 protein, with no DNA. The sample totals 150,000 or so distinct CDR3 sequences. The sample consisted of blood T cells: a sorted CD56 or NKG2C T cell subset, CD4+ or CD8+ T cells, or bulk PBMC T cells (not recorded which). The source is a woman aged 45-59 years in good health.

CDR3 region: CASSDSPGELFF. The chain has TRBV2 and TRBJ2-2. The CDR3 has 12 residues. CDR1 is SNHLY, CDR2 FYNNEI, per germline.

V is TRBV10-3 and J is TRBJ2-1. The CDR3 totals 14 residues. Germline V gene sequence: CDR1 ENHRY, CDR2 SYGVKD. The CDR3 loop reads CAISESTAYNEQFF.

This chain connects TRBV27 to TRBJ1-2; the D call from TCRdb, TRBD1, cannot be confirmed without DNA. The CDR3 runs to 17 residues. Germline assignment: CDR1 MNHEY and CDR2 SMNVEV (reference sequence). This chain's CDR3 is CASSNRDWVLSRSGYTF.

The chain is built from TRBV6-7 and TRBJ2-2; TCRdb returns TRBD1, unconfirmable since there is no DNA. TRBV6-7 is flagged as an ORF with uncertain function. The CDR3 is made up of 12 amino acids. The CDR3 spells CAEGVDSGELFF.

The rearrangement links TRBV6-1 to TRBJ2-1; as DNA is missing, the TRBD2 call by TCRdb cannot be tested. Germline V lookup: CDR1 MNHNS, CDR2 SASEGT. This CDR3 has 17 residues. The CDR3 sequence is CASVGLAGAFIDNEQFF.

The chain carries TRBV20-1 and TRBJ2-1. This CDR3 is built from 14 residues. Per germline, CDR1 DFQATT and CDR2 SNEGSKA (reference sequence). The CDR3 here is CSARSGSSYNEQFF.

The chain joins TRBV6-5 to TRBJ1-2. The CDR3 loop spans 14 amino acids. Per the germline V gene, CDR1 is MNHEY and CDR2 is SVGAGI. The CDR3 loop reads CASSYSTGNYGYTF.